The present T cell receptor beta chain was sequenced within a study of PD-1 blockade in classical Hodgkin lymphoma. In the study overall: Each patient was given nivolumab 3 mg/kg through a vein every 2 weeks.

This clone was picked up one time. As yet, its antigen is unknown. Study-wide points: Undefined causes, possibly disease activity or prior therapy, underlie the repertoire differences. Reported findings placed baseline TCR diversity lower in newly diagnosed patients (compared with healthy donors). CD4+ TCR diversity rose significantly by C4D1, and CD8+ TCR diversity did not.

Using immunoSEQ multiplex PCR, the repertoire was profiled, and TCRdb retains in-frame clones only, with some absent. There are around 20,000 clones in the sample; about four fifths occur only once, and 15% to 20% lies in the top ten. Germline CDR1 SGHDT, CDR2 YYEEEE. This CDR3 comprises 13 residues. Trimming at V came to 4 bases and at J to 4 bases, leaving 4 bases not matched to a gene. With no exception, relapse followed autologous stem cell transplantation in all patients, and brentuximab vedotin exposure varied. This receptor was obtained from a human donor with classical Hodgkin lymphoma. Sequencing was performed on peripheral blood mononuclear cells (PBMCs), taken before the second cycle of nivolumab. The chain is built from TRBV5-6 and TRBJ2-7; 8 nucleotides align to TRBD1. The CDR3 bases are TGTGCCAGCAGCCCGAACAGGGGGTACGAGCAGTACTTC. Translated: CASSPNRGYEQYF.